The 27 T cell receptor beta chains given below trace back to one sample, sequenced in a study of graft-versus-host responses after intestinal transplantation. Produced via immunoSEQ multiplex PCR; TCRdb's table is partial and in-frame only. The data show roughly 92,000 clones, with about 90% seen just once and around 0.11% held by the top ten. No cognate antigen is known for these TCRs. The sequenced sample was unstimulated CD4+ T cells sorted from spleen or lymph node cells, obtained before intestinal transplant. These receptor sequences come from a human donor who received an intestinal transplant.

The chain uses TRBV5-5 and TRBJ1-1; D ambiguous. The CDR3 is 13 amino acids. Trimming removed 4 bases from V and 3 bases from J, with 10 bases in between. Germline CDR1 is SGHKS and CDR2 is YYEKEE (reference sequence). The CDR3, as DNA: TGTGCCAGCAGCATAAGTCAGGACACTGAAGCTTTCTTT. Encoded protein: CASSISQDTEAFF. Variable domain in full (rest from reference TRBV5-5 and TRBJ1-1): DAGVTQSPTHLIKTRGQQVTLRCSPISGHKSVSWYQQVLGQGPQFIFQYYEKEERGRGNFPDRFSARQFPNYSSELNVNALLLGDSALYLCASSISQDTEAFFGQGTRLTVV.

CDR3 amino acids: CASSVGGHTTPGANVLTF. CDR3 coding DNA: TGTGCCAGCAGCGTAGGGGGGCACACGACCCCCGGGGCCAACGTCCTGACTTTC. This sequence joins TRBV9 and TRBJ2-6; maybe TRBD1 (6 bases). The CDR3 runs 18 residues. From germline, CDR1 is SGDLS and CDR2 YYNGEE. V was trimmed by 0 bases and J by 4 bases, leaving 17 bases between them.

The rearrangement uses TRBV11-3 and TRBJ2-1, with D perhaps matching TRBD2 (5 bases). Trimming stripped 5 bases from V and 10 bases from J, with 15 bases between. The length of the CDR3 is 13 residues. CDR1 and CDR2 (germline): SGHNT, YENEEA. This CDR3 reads CASSPVGPGEQFF. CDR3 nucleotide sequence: TGTGCCAGCAGCCCCGTTGGGCCGGGGGAGCAGTTCTTC.

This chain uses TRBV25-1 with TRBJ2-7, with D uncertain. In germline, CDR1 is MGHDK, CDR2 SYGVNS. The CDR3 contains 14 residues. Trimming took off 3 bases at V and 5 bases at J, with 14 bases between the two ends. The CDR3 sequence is CASSESGWSNEQYF. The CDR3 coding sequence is TGTGCCAGCAGTGAGTCAGGATGGTCCAACGAGCAGTACTTC.

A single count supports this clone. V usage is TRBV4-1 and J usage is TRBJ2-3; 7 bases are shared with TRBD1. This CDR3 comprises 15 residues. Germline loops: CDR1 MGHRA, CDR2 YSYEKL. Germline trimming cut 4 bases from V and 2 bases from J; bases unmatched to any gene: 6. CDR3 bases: TGCGCCAGCAGCCCCGGTGGGACAGCCACAGATACGCAGTATTTT. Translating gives CASSPGGTATDTQYF.

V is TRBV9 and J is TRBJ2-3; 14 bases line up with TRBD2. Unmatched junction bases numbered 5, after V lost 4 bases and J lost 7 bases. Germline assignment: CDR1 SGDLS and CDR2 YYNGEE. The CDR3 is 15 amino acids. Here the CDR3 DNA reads TGTGCCAGCAGCCCGACTAGCGGGGGGGGGTATACGCAGTATTTT. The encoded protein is CASSPTSGGGYTQYF.

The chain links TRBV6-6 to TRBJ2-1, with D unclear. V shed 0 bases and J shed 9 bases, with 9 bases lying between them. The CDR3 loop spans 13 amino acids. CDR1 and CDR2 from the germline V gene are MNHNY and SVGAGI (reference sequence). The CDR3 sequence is CASSYSGGGEQFF. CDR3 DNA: TGTGCCAGCAGTTACTCTGGCGGCGGTGAGCAGTTCTTC.

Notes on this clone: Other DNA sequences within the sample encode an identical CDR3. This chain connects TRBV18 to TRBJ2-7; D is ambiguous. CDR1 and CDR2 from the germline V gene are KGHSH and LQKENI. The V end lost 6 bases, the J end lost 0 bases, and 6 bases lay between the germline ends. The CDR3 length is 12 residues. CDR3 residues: CASSPSSYEQYF. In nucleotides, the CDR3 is TGTGCCAGCTCCCCGAGCTCCTACGAGCAGTACTTC.

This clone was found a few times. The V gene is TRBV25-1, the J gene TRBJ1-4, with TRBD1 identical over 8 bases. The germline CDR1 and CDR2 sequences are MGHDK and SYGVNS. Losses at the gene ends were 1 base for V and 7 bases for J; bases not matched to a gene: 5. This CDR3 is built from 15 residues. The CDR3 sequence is CASSESTGGIEKLFF. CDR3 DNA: TGTGCCAGCAGTGAATCTACAGGGGGTATTGAAAAACTGTTTTTT.

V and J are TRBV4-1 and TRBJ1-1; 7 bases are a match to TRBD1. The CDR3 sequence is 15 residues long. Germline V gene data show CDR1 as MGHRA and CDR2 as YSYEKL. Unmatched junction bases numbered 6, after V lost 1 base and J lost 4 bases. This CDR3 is CASSQGEQGSTEAFF. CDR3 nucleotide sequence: TGCGCCAGCAGCCAAGGGGAACAGGGGTCCACTGAAGCTTTCTTT.

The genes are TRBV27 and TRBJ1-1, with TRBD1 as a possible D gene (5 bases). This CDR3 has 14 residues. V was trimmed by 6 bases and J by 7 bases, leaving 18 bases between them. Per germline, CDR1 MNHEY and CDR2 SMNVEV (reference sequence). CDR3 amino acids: CASSSWGGGYEAFF. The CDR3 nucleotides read TGTGCCAGCAGCTCCTGGGGGGGTGGGTATGAAGCTTTCTTT.

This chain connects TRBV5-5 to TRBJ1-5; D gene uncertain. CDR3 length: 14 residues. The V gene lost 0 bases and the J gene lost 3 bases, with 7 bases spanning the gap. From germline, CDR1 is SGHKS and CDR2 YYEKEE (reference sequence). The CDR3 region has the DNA TGTGCCAGCAGCTTGGTCGGGAACAATCAGCCCCAGCATTTT. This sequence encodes CASSLVGNNQPQHF. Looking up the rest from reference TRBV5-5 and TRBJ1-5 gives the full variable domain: DAGVTQSPTHLIKTRGQQVTLRCSPISGHKSVSWYQQVLGQGPQFIFQYYEKEERGRGNFPDRFSARQFPNYSSELNVNALLLGDSALYLCASSLVGNNQPQHFGDGTRLSIL.

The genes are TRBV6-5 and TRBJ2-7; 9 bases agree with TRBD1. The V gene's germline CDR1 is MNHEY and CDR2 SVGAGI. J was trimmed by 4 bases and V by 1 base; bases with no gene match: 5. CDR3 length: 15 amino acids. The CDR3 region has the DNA TGTGCCAGCAGTTACTACGGACAGGGGATGTACGAGCAGTACTTC. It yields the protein CASSYYGQGMYEQYF.

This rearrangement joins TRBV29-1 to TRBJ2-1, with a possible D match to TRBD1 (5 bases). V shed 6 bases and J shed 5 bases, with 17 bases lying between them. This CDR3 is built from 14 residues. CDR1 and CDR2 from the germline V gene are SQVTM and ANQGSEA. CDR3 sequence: CSVAHWQGNNEQFF. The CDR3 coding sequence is TGCAGCGTGGCCCACTGGCAGGGTAACAATGAGCAGTTCTTC.

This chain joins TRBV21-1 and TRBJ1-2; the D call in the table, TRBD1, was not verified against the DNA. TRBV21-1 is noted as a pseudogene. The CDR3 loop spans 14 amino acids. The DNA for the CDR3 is TGTGCCAGCCTTACAATGACAGCCCTCTATGGCTACACCTTC. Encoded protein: CASLTMTALYGYTF.

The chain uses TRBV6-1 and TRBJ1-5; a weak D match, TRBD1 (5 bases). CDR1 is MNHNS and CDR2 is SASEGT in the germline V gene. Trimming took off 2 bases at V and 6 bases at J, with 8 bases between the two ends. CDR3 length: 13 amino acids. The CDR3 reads CASSESGAQPQHF. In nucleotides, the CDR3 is TGTGCCAGCAGTGAAAGTGGGGCTCAGCCCCAGCATTTT.

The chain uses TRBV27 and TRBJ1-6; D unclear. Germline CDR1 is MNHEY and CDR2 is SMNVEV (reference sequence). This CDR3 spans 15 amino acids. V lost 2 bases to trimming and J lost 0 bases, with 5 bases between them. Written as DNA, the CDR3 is TGTGCCAGCAGTTTACGGGTCTCCTATAATTCACCCCTCCACTTT. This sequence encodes CASSLRVSYNSPLHF.

The DNA of the CDR3 is TGTGCCAGCAGTGACCCCAGGGCGAATTCACCCCTCCACTTT. This sequence encodes CASSDPRANSPLHF. V usage is TRBV25-1 and J usage is TRBJ1-6, with D perhaps TRBD1 (5 bases). Trimming removed 3 bases from V and 7 bases from J, with 10 bases in between. The CDR3 sequence is 14 residues long. Germline CDR1 and CDR2: MGHDK and SYGVNS.

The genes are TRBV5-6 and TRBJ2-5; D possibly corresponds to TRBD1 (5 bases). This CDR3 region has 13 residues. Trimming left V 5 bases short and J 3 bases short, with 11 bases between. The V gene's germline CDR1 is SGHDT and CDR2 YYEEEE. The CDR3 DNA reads TGTGCCAGCAGTAAGGGGCTCAAAGAGACCCAGTACTTC. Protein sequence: CASSKGLKETQYF.

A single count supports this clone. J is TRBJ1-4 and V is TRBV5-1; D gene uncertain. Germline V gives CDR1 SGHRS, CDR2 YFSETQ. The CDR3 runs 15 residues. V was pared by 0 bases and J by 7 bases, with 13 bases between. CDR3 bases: TGCGCCAGCAGCTTGGCCAGGCCCGAGGGTGAAAAACTGTTTTTT. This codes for CASSLARPEGEKLFF.

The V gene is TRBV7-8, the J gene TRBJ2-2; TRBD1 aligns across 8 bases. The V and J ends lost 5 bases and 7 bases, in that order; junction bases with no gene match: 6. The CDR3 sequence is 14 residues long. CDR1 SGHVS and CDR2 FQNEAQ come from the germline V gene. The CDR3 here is CASSPDRVYGELFF. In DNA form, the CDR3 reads TGTGCCAGCAGCCCGGACAGGGTGTACGGGGAGCTGTTTTTT.

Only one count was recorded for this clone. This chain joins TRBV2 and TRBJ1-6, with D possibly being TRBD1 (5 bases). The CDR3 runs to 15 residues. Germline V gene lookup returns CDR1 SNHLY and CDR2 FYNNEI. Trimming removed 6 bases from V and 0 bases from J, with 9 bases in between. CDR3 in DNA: TGTGCCAGCAGGGCAGACAGCTCCTATAATTCACCCCTCCACTTT. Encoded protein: CASRADSSYNSPLHF.

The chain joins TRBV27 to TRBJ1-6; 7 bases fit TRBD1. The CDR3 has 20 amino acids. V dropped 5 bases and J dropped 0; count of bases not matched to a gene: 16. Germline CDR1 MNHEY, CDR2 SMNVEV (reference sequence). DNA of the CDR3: TGTGCCAGCAGTACCACCACAGGGGACCGTTTCAGCTCCTATAATTCACCCCTCCACTTT. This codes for CASSTTTGDRFSSYNSPLHF.

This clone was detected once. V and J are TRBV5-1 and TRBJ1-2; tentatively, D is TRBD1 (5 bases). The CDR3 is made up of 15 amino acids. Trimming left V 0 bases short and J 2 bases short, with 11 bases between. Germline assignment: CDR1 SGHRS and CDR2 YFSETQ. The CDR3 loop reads CASSLATGTNYGYTF. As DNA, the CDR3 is TGCGCCAGCAGCTTGGCCACAGGAACGAACTATGGCTACACCTTC.

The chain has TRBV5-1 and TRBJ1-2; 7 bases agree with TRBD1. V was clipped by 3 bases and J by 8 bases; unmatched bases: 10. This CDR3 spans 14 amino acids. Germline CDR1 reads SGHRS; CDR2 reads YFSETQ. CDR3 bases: TGCGCCAGCAGCTGGAACGACAGGGTTGTGGGCTACACCTTC. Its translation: CASSWNDRVVGYTF.

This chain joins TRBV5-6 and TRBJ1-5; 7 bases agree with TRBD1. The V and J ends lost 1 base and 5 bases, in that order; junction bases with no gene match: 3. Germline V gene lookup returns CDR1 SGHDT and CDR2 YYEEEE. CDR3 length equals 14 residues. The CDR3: CASSLRGGDQPQHF. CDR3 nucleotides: TGTGCCAGCAGCTTGAGAGGGGGCGATCAGCCCCAGCATTTT.

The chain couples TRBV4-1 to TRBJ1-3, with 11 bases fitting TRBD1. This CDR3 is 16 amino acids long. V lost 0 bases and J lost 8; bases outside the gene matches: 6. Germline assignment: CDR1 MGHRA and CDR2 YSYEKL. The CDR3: CASSQDDRDRGYTIYF. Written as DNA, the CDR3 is TGCGCCAGCAGCCAAGATGACCGGGACAGGGGGTACACCATATATTTT.